This T cell receptor beta chain was recovered during a study of cytomegalovirus exposure and HLA in healthy donors. This CDR3 is built from 15 residues. V lost 0 bases to trimming and J lost 4 bases; unmatched junction nucleotides: 4. Germline values: CDR1 SGDLS, CDR2 YYNGEE. Only a few counts were recorded for this clone. What it recognizes is unknown. General observations from the study: Prior analysis indicated that the majority of TCR beta V segments exhibited productivity approximately 87% or approximately 30% of the time. Most TCRs appeared rarely, but some public TCRs recurred in many donors.

The study ran its PCR with 60 Vbeta and 13 Jbeta primers. TCRdb's table, derived via immunoSEQ multiplex PCR, lists solely in-frame clones and lacks some. Of roughly 120,000 clones listed, about 9.4% are singletons. Material for sequencing was PBMCs. This sequence joins TRBV9 and TRBJ2-5; 9 bases agree with TRBD2. The sequence derives from a middle-aged woman in good health and CMV-seropositive. CDR3 amino acids: CASSVGGGAPETQYF. CDR3 DNA: TGTGCCAGCAGCGTAGGCGGGGGGGCCCCAGAGACCCAGTACTTC.